This T cell receptor (beta chain) was sequenced in a study of blood T cell repertoires in COVID-19. Using immunoSEQ multiplex PCR, the repertoire was profiled, and TCRdb retains in-frame clones only, with some absent. The sample lists about 200,000 clones, about 83% seen once, with 4.8% in the top ten. Trimming removed 5 bases from V and 8 bases from J, with 16 bases in between. Germline loops: CDR1 LNHDA, CDR2 SQIVND (reference sequence). The CDR3 sequence is 14 residues long. The sample consisted of PBMCs or T cells enriched from blood (not recorded which). This TCR was recovered from a woman aged 45-60 years who had been exposed to COVID-19. The gene calls are TRBV19 and TRBJ2-1; tentative D call: TRBD1 (5 bases). The CDR3 DNA sequence: TGTGCCAGTAGTTCAGATTCACAGGTCCATGAGCAGTTCTTC. This translates into CASSSDSQVHEQFF.